This T cell receptor (beta chain) was observed in a study of T cells in Graves' hyperthyroidism and ophthalmopathy (dated by TCRdb to about 2019). At the level of the whole study: Peripheral blood was sampled at the time of initial diagnosis, prior to any treatment. A discovery cohort of roughly 100 patients, roughly 45 with Graves' ophthalmopathy and approximately 60 with stable Graves' hyperthyroidism, was used to find distinguishing TCR V-J signatures. Prospective prediction of ophthalmopathy was tested in an independent validation cohort consisting of fewer than 20 hyperthyroidism patients and more than 15 patients who later progressed to ophthalmopathy. For training and testing, the approximately 97 patients in the discovery cohort were randomly divided in a 7:3 ratio. In about 6 Graves' hyperthyroidism patients, the study also compared T-cell repertoires from thyroid tissue with T-cell repertoires from blood. After blood sampling, hyperthyroidism patients were treated with methimazole at a starting dose of 30 mg daily, and ophthalmopathy patients were treated with high-dose intravenous methylprednisolone. According to the paper, TCR Vbeta CDR3 sequencing was carried out on 135 peripheral blood samples, which came from 40 to 45 ophthalmopathy, 75 to 80 hyperthyroidism and roughly 17 progressor patients.

On the study overall, not on this receptor specifically: In validation, the model predicted progression to ophthalmopathy with roughly 70% sensitivity and around 72% specificity, a median of 6.5 months before onset. No statistical method was used to fix the sample size in advance, and group allocation was not hidden from the investigators. Ophthalmopathy was separated from stable hyperthyroidism by a 13 V-J signature model, with 87.88% sensitivity and around 81% specificity obtained in cross-validation and 80%/75% obtained in testing. Most expanded thyroid clonotypes (frequency above 0.001) were also detected in blood, a finding suggesting that blood repertoires may reflect thyroid immune responses.

In the ophthalmopathy patients, disease was moderately to severely active, with a Clinical Activity Score of 3 or more, a NOSPECS grade of 4 or more, and a duration of less than 3 months. The study excluded patients with uncontrolled infections, other autoimmune diseases, pregnancy or lactation. Clinical symptoms, serum thyroxine and TRAb, thyroid ultrasound, and orbital computed tomography formed the basis for the diagnoses. PBMCs were isolated from 7.5 to 10 ml of fresh peripheral blood by Ficoll-Paque density gradient centrifugation. Total RNA was extracted with Trizol reagent, and quality was checked on an Agilent 2100 Bioanalyzer. This clonotype appeared a few times. Its antigen has not been determined. No base quality information exists; no much larger clone differs at one position. The CDR3 spans 15 residues, from the cysteine through the phenylalanine. The kept DNA is CDR3 alone, 45 bases in frame from the first base. From the germline V gene, CDR1 is SNHLY and CDR2 is FYNNEI. V is pruned by 5 bases and J by 8 bases, leaving 9 bases of the junction without a gene match.

The TCR beta CDR3 regions were amplified from RNA transcripts. The first round of RT-PCR for the TCR CDR3 was performed with the HTBI primer set and the Qiagen OneStep RT-PCR kit. Libraries were constructed in a second round of multiplex PCR, after which size selection and purification were carried out. Sequencing of the libraries was done on an Illumina HiSeq2000 using paired-end 100 bp reads. The original pipeline was this. SOAPnuke was used to process the raw data, throwing out any read that contained adapters or uncalled bases, had a mean Phred below 15, or lacked an exact constant-primer or identifier match. COPE v1.2.5 was used to merge the high-quality paired reads, and each unique nucleotide sequence was defined as a clonotype. MiTCR v1.1 was used to align clonotypes to the IMGT TRBV, TRBD and TRBJ reference segments. Only V-J combinations with frequency above 0.0001, covering about 99% of repertoires, were analysed. A TCS score was defined as the ratio of F50 (clonal expansion) to E x V (chaos), with BLOSUM62-based TCRdist applied between CDR3 peptides within each V-J. Welch's t-statistics and random forest reduced fewer than 600 V-J features to roughly 13, which were used in a naive Bayes classifier (R e1071). Using fastp trimming at Q25 and MiXCR clonotype assembly, TCRdb reanalyzed the public sequencing data and kept in-frame beta chains. Identical CDR3 protein sequences are pooled into one entry, listed with their most common genes and DNA. For this entry, the V and J calls and clone size follow TCRdb and not the study's own pipeline. The sample table holds 530,000 or so distinct CDR3 sequences, of which 15% to 20% were seen once. The ten largest clones capture 17% of the sample.

Sequenced: blood. The origin of this receptor is a woman between 18 and 29 years old with Graves' ophthalmopathy. The sequence is built from TRBV2 and TRBJ1-6, and 7 bases in between align with TRBD1. The CDR3 sequence is CASSFPGGRYSPLHF. The sequence in DNA is TGTGCCAGCAGTTTCCCAGGGGGGCGCTATTCACCCCTCCACTTT. Here the CDR3 is joined to the reference TRBV2 and TRBJ1-6 genes, and the full variable domain is: EPEVTQTPSHQVTQMGQEVILRCVPISNHLYFYWYRQILGQKVEFLVSFYNNEISEKSEIFDDQFSVERPDGSNFTLKIRSTKLEDSAMYFCASSFPGGRYSPLHFGNGTRLTVT.